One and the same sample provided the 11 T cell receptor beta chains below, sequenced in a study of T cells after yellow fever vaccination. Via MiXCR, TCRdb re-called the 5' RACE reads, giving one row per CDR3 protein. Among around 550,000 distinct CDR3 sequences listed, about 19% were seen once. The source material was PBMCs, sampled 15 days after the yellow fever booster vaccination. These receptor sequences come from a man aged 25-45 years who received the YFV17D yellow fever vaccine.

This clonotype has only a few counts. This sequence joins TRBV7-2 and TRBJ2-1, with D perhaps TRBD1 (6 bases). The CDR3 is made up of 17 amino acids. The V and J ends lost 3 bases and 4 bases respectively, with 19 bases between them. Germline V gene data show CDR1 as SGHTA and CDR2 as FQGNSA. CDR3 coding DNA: TGTGCCAGCAGCTTCCTGAGGTCTATGGACAGATACAATGAGCAGTTCTTC. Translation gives CASSFLRSMDRYNEQFF.

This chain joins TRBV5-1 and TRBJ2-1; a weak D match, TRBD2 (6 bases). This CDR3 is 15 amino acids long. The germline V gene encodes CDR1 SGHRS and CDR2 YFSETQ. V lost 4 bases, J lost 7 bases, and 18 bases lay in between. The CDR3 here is CASSNTPGTSNEQFF. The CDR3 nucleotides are TGCGCCAGCAGCAACACTCCCGGGACTTCAAATGAGCAGTTCTTC.

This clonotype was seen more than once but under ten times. This CDR3 is CASSGPGQGTDTQYF. The CDR3 DNA is TGTGCCAGCAGCGGACCGGGACAGGGCACAGATACGCAGTATTTT. The gene calls are TRBV5-4 and TRBJ2-3; 8 nucleotides line up with TRBD1. The germline gives CDR1 SGHNT, CDR2 YYREEE (reference sequence). The CDR3 is 15 amino acids. With 4 bases clipped from V and 1 base from J, the junction kept 5 bases outside the gene matches.

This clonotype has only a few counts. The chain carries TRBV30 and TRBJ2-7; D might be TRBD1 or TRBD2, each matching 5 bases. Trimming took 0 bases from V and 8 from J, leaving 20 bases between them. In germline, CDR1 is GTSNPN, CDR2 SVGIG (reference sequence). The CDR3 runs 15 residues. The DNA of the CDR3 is TGTGCCTGGAGTGTATCGGGTGTGAGGGGCTGGCAGCAGTACTTC. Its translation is CAWSVSGVRGWQQYF.

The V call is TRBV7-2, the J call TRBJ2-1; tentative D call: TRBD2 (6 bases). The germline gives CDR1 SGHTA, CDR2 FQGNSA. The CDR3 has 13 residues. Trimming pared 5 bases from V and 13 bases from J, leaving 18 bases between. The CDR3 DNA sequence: TGTGCCAGCAGCCCTTCCCCCGGGACTGCTCAGTTCTTC. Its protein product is CASSPSPGTAQFF.

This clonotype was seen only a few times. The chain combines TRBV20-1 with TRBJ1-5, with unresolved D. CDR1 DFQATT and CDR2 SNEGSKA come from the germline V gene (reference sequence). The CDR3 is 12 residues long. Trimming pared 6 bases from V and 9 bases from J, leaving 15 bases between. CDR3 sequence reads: CSAPRGDGPQHF. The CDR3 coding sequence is TGCAGTGCGCCCCGCGGGGATGGGCCCCAGCATTTT.

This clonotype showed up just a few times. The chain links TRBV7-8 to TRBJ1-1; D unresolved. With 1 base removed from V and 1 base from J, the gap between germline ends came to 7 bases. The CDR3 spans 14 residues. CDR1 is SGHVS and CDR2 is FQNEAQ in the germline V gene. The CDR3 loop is CASSLVPTNTEAFF. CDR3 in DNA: TGTGCCAGCAGCTTAGTACCGACGAACACTGAAGCTTTCTTT.

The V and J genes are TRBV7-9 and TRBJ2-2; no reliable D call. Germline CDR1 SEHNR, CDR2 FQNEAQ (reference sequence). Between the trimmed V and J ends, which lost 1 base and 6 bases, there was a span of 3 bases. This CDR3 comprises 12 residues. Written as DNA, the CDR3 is TGTGCCAGCAGCTTAGTCCCCGGGGAGCTGTTTTTT. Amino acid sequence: CASSLVPGELFF.

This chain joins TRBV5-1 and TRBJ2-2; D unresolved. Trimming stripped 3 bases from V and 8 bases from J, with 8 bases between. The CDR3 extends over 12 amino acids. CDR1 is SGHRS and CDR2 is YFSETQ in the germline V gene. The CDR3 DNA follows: TGCGCCAGCAGCTGGGTCCAAGGGGAGCTGTTTTTT. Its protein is CASSWVQGELFF.

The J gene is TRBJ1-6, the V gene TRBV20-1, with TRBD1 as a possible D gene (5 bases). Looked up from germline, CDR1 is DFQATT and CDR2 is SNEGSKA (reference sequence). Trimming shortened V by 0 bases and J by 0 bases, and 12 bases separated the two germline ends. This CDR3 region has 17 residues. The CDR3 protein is CSAREGGSSSYNSPLHF. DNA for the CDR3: TGCAGTGCTAGAGAGGGGGGGTCGAGCTCCTATAATTCACCCCTCCACTTT.

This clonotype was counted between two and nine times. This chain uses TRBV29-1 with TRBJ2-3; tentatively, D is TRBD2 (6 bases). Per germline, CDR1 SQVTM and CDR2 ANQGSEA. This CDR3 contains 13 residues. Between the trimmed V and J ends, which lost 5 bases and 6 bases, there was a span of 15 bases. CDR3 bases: TGCAGCGTTTTTGGCGGGAACTTTGATACGCAGTATTTT. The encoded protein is CSVFGGNFDTQYF.